Shown below are 2 T cell receptor beta chains from a single sample sequenced in a study of T cell responses to AZD1222 COVID-19 vaccine. Sequencing was performed with immunoSEQ multiplex PCR; in TCRdb, only in-frame clones are kept and a portion is missing. The table has about 120,000 clones, more than 85% seen once; the top ten hold roughly 2.3%. The source was peripheral blood, collected on day 0 of AZD1222 vaccination. The receptors shown here come from an adult in good health.

This rearrangement joins TRBV6-5 to TRBJ2-7; D unresolved. Trimming removed 2 bases at V and 0 bases at J, with 11 bases between. There are 15 residues in the CDR3. Germline V gene sequence: CDR1 MNHEY, CDR2 SVGAGI. CDR3 amino acids: CASSYGGPSSYEQYF. CDR3 DNA: TGTGCCAGCAGTTACGGTGGGCCGAGCTCCTACGAGCAGTACTTC.

The chain links TRBV24-1 to TRBJ2-5; D is ambiguous. CDR1 is KGHDR and CDR2 is SFDVKD in the germline V gene. This CDR3 spans 13 amino acids. Trimming took 5 bases from V and 4 from J, leaving 10 bases between them. As DNA, the CDR3 is TGTGCCACCAGTGGGGGTTCGCGAGAGACCCAGTACTTC. It translates to CATSGGSRETQYF.